The entry below gives a single TCR beta chain sequence along with its context. What it recognizes is unknown. The record originates from a study of blood T cell dynamics during melanoma immunotherapy. Overall study findings and caveats: Unlike progressors, later disease-control patients had W3 repertoires gaining clonality or diversity.

The time point: pre-treatment baseline. Blood was drawn before treatment and at week 3 after checkpoint blockade. Prior systemic cancer therapy, immunosuppressant use and other active malignancies excluded patients. Germline CDR1 reads MDHEN; CDR2 reads SYDVKM. This CDR3 comprises 14 residues. Trimming at V came to 4 bases and at J to 6 bases, leaving 6 bases not matched to a gene. A fixed DNA input of about 0.35 ug was used per bulk PBMC sample. The assay was immunoSEQ multiplex PCR, and TCRdb's table has in-frame clones only and misses some. The table includes about 24,000 clones, around 90% detected once.

The rearrangement joins TRBV28 to TRBJ2-7; 10 nucleotides line up with TRBD2. This receptor was obtained from a human donor with melanoma. The sequencing used blood, collected from a patient treated with checkpoint blockade. CDR3 in amino acids: CASSSVAGGSEQYF. The CDR3 DNA reads TGTGCCAGCAGTTCTGTAGCGGGAGGCTCCGAGCAGTACTTC.